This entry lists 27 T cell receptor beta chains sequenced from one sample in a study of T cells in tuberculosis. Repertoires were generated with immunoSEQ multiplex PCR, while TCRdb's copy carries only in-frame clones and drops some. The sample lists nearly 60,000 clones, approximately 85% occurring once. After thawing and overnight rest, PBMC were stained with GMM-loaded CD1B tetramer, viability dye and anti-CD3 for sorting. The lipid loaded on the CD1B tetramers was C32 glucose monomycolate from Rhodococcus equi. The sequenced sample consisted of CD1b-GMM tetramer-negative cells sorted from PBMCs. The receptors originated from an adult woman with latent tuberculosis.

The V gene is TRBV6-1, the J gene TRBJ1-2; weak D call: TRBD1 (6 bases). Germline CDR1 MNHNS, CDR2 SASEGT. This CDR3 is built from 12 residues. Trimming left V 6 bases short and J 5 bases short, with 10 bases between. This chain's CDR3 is CASSPRGYGYTF. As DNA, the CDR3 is TGTGCCAGCAGCCCTAGGGGGTATGGCTACACCTTC.

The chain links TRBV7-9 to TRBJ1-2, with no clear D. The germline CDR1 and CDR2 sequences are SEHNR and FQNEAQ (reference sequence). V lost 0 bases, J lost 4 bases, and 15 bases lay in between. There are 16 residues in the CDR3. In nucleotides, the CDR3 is TGTGCCAGCAGCTTAGCGGTCGGAACAGTACTCTATGGCTACACCTTC. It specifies CASSLAVGTVLYGYTF.

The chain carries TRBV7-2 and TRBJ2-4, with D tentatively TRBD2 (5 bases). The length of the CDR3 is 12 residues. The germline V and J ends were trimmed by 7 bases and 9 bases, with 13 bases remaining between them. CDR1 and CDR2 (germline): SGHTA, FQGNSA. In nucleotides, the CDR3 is TGTGCCAGCACCGAAGGAGGTGGCATTCAGTACTTC. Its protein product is CASTEGGGIQYF.

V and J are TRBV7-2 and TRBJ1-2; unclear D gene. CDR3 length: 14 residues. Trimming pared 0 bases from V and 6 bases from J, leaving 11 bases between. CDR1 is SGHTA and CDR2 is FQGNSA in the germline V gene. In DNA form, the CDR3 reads TGTGCCAGCAGCTTAGCGGGAGGGTTGGATGGCTACACCTTC. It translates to CASSLAGGLDGYTF.

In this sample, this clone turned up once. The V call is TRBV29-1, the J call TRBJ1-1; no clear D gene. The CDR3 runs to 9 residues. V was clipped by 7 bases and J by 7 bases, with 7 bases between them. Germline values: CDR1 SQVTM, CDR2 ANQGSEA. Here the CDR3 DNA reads TGCAGCGCCGAGGGTGAAGCTTTCTTT. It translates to CSAEGEAFF.

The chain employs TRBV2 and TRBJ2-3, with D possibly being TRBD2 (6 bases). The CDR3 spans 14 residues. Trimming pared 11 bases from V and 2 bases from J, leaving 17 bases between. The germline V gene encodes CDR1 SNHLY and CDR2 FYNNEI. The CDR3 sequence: CAREGSDYTDTQYF. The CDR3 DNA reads TGTGCCCGCGAAGGGTCGGACTACACAGATACGCAGTATTTT.

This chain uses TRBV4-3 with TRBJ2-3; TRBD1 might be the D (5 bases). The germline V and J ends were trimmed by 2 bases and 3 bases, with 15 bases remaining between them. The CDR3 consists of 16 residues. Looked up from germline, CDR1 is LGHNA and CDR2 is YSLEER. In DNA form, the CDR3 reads TGCGCCAGCAGCCAAACGGCCCTAGGGGTAACAGATACGCAGTATTTT. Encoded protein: CASSQTALGVTDTQYF.

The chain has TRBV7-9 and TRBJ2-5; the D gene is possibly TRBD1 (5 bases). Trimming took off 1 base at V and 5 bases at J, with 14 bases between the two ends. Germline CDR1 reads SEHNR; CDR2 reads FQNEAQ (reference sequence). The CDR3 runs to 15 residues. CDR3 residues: CASSLDRMSRETQYF. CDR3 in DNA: TGTGCCAGCAGCTTAGACAGGATGAGCCGGGAGACCCAGTACTTC.

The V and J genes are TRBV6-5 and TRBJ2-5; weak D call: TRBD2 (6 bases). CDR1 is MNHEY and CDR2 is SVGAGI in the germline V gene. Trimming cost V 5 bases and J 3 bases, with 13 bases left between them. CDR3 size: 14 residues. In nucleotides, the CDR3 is TGTGCCAGCAGTCTGGGACTCACGAAAGAGACCCAGTACTTC. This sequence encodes CASSLGLTKETQYF.

CDR3 nucleotides: TGCAGCTATCGTAGGACATCGATGACCGGGGAGCTGTTTTTT. This codes for CSYRRTSMTGELFF. The V gene is TRBV29-1, the J gene TRBJ2-2; D possibly corresponds to TRBD1 (5 bases). The CDR3 sequence is 14 residues long. Germline CDR1 is SQVTM and CDR2 is ANQGSEA. Trimming removed 8 bases from V and 5 bases from J, with 18 bases in between.

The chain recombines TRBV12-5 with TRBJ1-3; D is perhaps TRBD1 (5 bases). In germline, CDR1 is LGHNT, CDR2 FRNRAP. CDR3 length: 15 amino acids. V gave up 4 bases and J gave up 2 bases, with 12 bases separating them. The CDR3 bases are TGTGCTAGTGGTTCCCCCGGGGGAACTGGAAACACCATATATTTT. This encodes CASGSPGGTGNTIYF.

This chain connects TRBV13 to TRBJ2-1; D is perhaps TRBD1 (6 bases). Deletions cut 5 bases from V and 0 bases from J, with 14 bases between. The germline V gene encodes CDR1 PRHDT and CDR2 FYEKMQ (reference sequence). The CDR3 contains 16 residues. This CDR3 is CASSPRQGSSYNEQFF. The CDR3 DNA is TGTGCCAGCAGCCCCCGGCAGGGGAGCTCCTACAATGAGCAGTTCTTC.

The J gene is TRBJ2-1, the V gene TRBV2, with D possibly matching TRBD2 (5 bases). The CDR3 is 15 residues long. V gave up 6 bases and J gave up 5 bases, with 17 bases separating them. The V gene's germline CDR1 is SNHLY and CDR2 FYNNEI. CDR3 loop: CASSAGLTGNNEQFF. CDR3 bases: TGTGCCAGCAGCGCCGGACTCACGGGGAACAATGAGCAGTTCTTC.

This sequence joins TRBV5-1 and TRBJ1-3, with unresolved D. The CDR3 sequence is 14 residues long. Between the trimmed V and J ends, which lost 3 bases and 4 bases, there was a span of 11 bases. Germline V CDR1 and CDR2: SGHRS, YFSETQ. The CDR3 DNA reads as TGCGCCAGCAGCTACGGGGATATCGGAAACACCATATATTTT. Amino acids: CASSYGDIGNTIYF.

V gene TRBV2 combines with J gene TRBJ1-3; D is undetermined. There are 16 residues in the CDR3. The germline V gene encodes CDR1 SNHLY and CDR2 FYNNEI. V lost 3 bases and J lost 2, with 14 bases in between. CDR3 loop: CASSEPGSSAGNTIYF. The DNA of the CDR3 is TGTGCCAGCAGTGAGCCCGGGTCATCCGCTGGAAACACCATATATTTT. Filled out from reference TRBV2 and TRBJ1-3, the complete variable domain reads EPEVTQTPSHQVTQMGQEVILRCVPISNHLYFYWYRQILGQKVEFLVSFYNNEISEKSEIFDDQFSVERPDGSNFTLKIRSTKLEDSAMYFCASSEPGSSAGNTIYFGEGSWLTVV.

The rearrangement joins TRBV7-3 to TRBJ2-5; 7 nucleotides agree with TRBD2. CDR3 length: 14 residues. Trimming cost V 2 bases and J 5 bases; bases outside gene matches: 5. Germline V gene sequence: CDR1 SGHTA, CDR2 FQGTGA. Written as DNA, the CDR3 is TGTGCCAGCAGCTTAGGCGGGAGTACGGAGACCCAGTACTTC. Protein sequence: CASSLGGSTETQYF.

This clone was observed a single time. The CDR3: CAWSSGKSYEQYF. The CDR3 nucleotides are TGTGCCTGGAGTTCGGGGAAGTCCTACGAGCAGTACTTC. This rearrangement joins TRBV30 to TRBJ2-7, with D perhaps TRBD2 (5 bases). Germline V gene lookup returns CDR1 GTSNPN and CDR2 SVGIG (reference sequence). V was cut by 2 bases and J by 1 base, with 9 bases left in between. This CDR3 has 13 residues.

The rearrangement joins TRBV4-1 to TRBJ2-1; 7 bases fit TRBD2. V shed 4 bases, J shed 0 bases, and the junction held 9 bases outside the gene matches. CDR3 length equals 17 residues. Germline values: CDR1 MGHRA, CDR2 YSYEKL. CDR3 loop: CASSPGWGGSSYNEQFF. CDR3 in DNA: TGCGCCAGCAGCCCTGGTTGGGGAGGGAGCTCCTACAATGAGCAGTTCTTC.

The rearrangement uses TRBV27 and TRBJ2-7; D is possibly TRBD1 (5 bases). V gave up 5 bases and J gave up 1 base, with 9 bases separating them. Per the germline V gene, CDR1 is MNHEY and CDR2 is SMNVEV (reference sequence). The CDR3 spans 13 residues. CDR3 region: CASSVQDSYEQYF. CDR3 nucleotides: TGTGCCAGCAGTGTACAGGATTCCTACGAGCAGTACTTC.

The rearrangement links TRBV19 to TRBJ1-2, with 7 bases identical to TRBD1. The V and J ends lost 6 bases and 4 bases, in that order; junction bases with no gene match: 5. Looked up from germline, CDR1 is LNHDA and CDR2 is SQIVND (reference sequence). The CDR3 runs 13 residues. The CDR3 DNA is TGTGCCAGTAGCGAGGGACAGATCTATGGCTACACCTTC. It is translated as CASSEGQIYGYTF.

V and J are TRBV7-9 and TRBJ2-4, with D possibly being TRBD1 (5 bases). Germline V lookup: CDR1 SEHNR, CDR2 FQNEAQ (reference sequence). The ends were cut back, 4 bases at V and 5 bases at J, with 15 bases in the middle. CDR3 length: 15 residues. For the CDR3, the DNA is TGTGCCAGCAGCTCCGGGTGGGGCAGTGAAAACATTCAGTACTTC. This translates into CASSSGWGSENIQYF.

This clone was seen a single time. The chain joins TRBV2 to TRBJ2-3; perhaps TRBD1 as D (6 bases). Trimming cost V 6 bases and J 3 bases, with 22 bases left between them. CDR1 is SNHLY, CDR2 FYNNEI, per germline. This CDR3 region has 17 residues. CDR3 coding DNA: TGTGCCAGCAGCCCGCTCTTTGGGGGCCCTGGTACAGATACGCAGTATTTT. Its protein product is CASSPLFGGPGTDTQYF.

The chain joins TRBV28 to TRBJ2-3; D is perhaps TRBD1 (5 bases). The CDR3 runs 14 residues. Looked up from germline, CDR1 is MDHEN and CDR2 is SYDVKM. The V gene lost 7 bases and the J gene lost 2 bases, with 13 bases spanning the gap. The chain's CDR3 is CASTKDRVTDTQYF. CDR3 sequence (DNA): TGTGCCAGCACCAAAGACAGAGTCACAGATACGCAGTATTTT.

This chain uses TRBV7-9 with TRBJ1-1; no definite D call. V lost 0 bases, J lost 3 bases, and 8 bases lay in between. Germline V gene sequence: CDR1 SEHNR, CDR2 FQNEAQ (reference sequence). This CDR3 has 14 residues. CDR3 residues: CASSLALRDTEAFF. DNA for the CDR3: TGTGCCAGCAGCTTAGCGTTGAGGGACACTGAAGCTTTCTTT.

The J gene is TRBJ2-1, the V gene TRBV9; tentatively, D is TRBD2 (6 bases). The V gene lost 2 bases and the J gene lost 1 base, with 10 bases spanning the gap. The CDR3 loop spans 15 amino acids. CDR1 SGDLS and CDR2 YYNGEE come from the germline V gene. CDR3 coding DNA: TGTGCCAGCAGCGTCGGGGGTCTTTCCTACAATGAGCAGTTCTTC. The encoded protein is CASSVGGLSYNEQFF.

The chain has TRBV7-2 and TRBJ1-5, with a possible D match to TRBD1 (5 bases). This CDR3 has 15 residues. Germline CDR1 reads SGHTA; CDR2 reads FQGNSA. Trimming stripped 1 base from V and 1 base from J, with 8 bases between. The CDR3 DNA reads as TGTGCCAGCAGCTTAGGCGGGGGAAGCAATCAGCCCCAGCATTTT. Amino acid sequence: CASSLGGGSNQPQHF.

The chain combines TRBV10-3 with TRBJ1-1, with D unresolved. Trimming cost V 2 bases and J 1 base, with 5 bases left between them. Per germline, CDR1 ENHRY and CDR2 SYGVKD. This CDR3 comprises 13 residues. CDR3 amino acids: CAISEGWNTEAFF. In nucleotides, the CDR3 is TGTGCCATCAGTGAGGGCTGGAACACTGAAGCTTTCTTT.